The 12 T cell receptor beta chains below were found in one sample sequenced in a study of human T cells and chemical hapten exposure. Time point specified: patch test 2, 6 weeks after DPC sensitization. The treatment here: therapeutic diphenylcyclopropenone sensitization with weekly scalp DPC. From the RACE reads, TCRdb called clonotypes with MiXCR, one entry per CDR3 protein. The sample yields about 140,000 distinct CDR3 sequences, 12% seen once. The material was whole blood, obtained in connection with sensitization to the hapten diphenylcyclopropenone (DPC). These receptors were collected from a woman aged 50 to 60 with alopecia areata. Some clones in this sample may be carry-over from other donors' samples.

This clonotype has a handful of counts. The rearrangement joins TRBV11-3 to TRBJ2-5, with 10 bases fitting TRBD2. In germline, CDR1 is SGHNT, CDR2 YENEEA. Losses at the gene ends were 6 bases for V and 1 base for J; bases not matched to a gene: 8. This CDR3 contains 16 residues. CDR3: CASSSTSGTGQETQYF. DNA for the CDR3: TGTGCCAGCAGTTCAACTAGCGGGACCGGCCAAGAGACCCAGTACTTC.

The rearrangement uses TRBV18 and TRBJ1-5, with D possibly being TRBD1 (6 bases). CDR1 is KGHSH, CDR2 LQKENI, per germline. The CDR3 sequence is 16 residues long. V dropped 4 bases and J dropped 0 bases, with 13 bases sitting between them. The CDR3 region is CASSLSGHPSNQPQHF. In nucleotides, the CDR3 is TGTGCCAGCTCACTGTCGGGACATCCTAGCAATCAGCCCCAGCATTTT.

Many counts were recorded for this clonotype. The chain employs TRBV12-3 or TRBV12-4 and TRBJ1-1; D remains ambiguous. Trimming pared 2 bases from V and 0 bases from J, leaving 4 bases between. The CDR3 totals 13 residues. CDR3 bases: TGTGCCAGCAGTTTATGGGTGAACACTGAAGCTTTCTTT. Amino acid sequence: CASSLWVNTEAFF.

This clonotype was picked up a small number of times. The chain is built from TRBV30 and TRBJ1-1; 7 positions match TRBD1. From germline, CDR1 is GTSNPN and CDR2 SVGIG (reference sequence). V was pared by 3 bases and J by 4 bases, with 8 bases of the junction left unmatched. The CDR3 is made up of 14 amino acids. The CDR3: CAWRLTGSSTEAFF. The CDR3 bases are TGTGCCTGGAGGCTGACAGGGAGTTCCACTGAAGCTTTCTTT.

The sample holds a few counts of this clonotype. The rearrangement uses TRBV5-4 and TRBJ2-5; 12 bases fit TRBD2. The ends lost 1 base at V and 2 bases at J; junction bases unmatched: 3. This CDR3 has 16 residues. Germline V gene lookup returns CDR1 SGHNT and CDR2 YYREEE (reference sequence). This CDR3 is CASSLRLAGDQETQYF. The DNA of the CDR3 is TGTGCCAGCAGCTTGAGACTAGCGGGAGATCAAGAGACCCAGTACTTC.

Ten or more counts support this clonotype. The chain's CDR3 is CASSFPGQGAAGNTIYF. DNA for the CDR3: TGTGCCAGCAGTTTCCCGGGACAGGGGGCAGCTGGAAACACCATATATTTT. V is TRBV6-6 and J is TRBJ1-3; the match to TRBD1 covers 12 bases. V was pared by 4 bases and J by 2 bases, with 6 bases of the junction left unmatched. The CDR3 totals 17 residues. Germline loops: CDR1 MNHNY, CDR2 SVGAGI (reference sequence).

This clonotype was counted only a few times. This chain joins TRBV11-3 and TRBJ1-3; 7 nucleotides align to TRBD1. Per germline, CDR1 SGHNT and CDR2 YENEEA. Trimming removed 0 bases from V and 6 bases from J; junction bases left unmatched: 14. The CDR3 spans 18 residues. The DNA for the CDR3 is TGTGCCAGCAGCTTAGATTCCCGCCCCGACAGGGCTGAAAACACCATATATTTT. It specifies CASSLDSRPDRAENTIYF.

In its sample, this clonotype was seen many times. The rearrangement links TRBV20-1 to TRBJ2-3; 9 nucleotides line up with TRBD2. Looked up from germline, CDR1 is DFQATT and CDR2 is SNEGSKA (reference sequence). Trimming cost V 3 bases and J 0 bases; bases outside gene matches: 7. The CDR3 is 16 residues long. CDR3 sequence: CSARSGLASSTDTQYF. CDR3 nucleotide sequence: TGCAGTGCTAGGTCGGGACTAGCATCAAGCACAGATACGCAGTATTTT.

The chain uses TRBV12-3 or TRBV12-4 and TRBJ2-1; possible D gene TRBD2, 6 bases. V was trimmed by 7 bases and J by 0 bases, leaving 13 bases between them. CDR3 length: 15 residues. CDR3: CASTGGFPSYNEQFF. CDR3 DNA: TGTGCCAGCACCGGGGGATTCCCCTCCTACAATGAGCAGTTCTTC.

The chain links TRBV20-1 to TRBJ2-7, with 8 positions matching TRBD1. Trimming removed 6 bases from V and 3 bases from J; junction bases left unmatched: 4. Germline V CDR1 and CDR2: DFQATT, SNEGSKA (reference sequence). The CDR3 is 12 residues long. DNA for the CDR3: TGCAGTGCAGAAACAGGGGGCTACGAGCAGTACTTC. Translating gives CSAETGGYEQYF.

At least ten counts were recorded for this clonotype. The V call is TRBV12-3 or TRBV12-4, the J call TRBJ2-2, with D perhaps TRBD2 (6 bases). This CDR3 spans 16 amino acids. Trimming removed 6 bases at V and 4 bases at J, with 18 bases between. CDR3 amino acids: CASSLNPGLGTGELFF. The CDR3 bases are TGTGCCAGCAGCTTAAACCCGGGACTGGGCACCGGGGAGCTGTTTTTT.

The table lists this clonotype with a few counts. DNA of the CDR3: TGTGCCAGCAGCTTAACCCCCGGAGGAGAAGATGAGCAGTTCTTC. This gives the protein CASSLTPGGEDEQFF. The chain couples TRBV7-3 to TRBJ2-1; the D gene is possibly TRBD2 (5 bases). V was clipped by 0 bases and J by 8 bases, with 14 bases between them. The germline V gene encodes CDR1 SGHTA and CDR2 FQGTGA. There are 15 residues in the CDR3.